This T cell receptor (beta chain) was identified during a study of metastatic and nonmetastatic thyroid tumors. Study-level information: Malignant and benign thyroid patients had repertoires compared in peripheral blood and tumor or nodule tissue. Study results and limitations: The reported finding was significantly higher TCR beta diversity in malignant thyroid tumors relative to benign nodules, in blood and tumor.

Original methodology: The study's classifier, a distant-metastasis tool for papillary thyroid cancer, was built using CDR3 differences across clinicopathological groups. TCRdb reanalyzed the PCR reads with MiXCR. The V and J calls and clone size come from TCRdb's table, not from the authors' own analysis. Of 40,000 to 50,000 clones in the sample, 12% were seen once. The V gene lost 4 bases and the J gene lost 2 bases, with 5 bases spanning the gap. Germline V gene lookup returns CDR1 MNHNS and CDR2 SASEGT. The CDR3 contains 12 residues. This clone appeared many times. What it binds is not known. The entire patient cohort was treatment-naive prior to thyroid surgery.

The rearrangement links TRBV6-1 to TRBJ1-1; D is uncertain. Input material: blood. The TCR comes from a male donor with papillary thyroid cancer or a benign thyroid nodule (not recorded which). Some clones in this sample may be carry-over from other donors' samples. CDR3 sequence: CASSGGNTEAFF. CDR3 bases: TGTGCCAGCAGTGGTGGAAACACTGAAGCTTTCTTT.